These 31 T cell receptor beta chains came from one sample sequenced in a study of cytomegalovirus exposure and HLA in healthy donors. Primers for the PCR totalled 60 Vbeta and 13 Jbeta. Clones were read by immunoSEQ multiplex PCR, and TCRdb kept only the in-frame ones, dropping some. The repertoire holds around 200,000 clones, with 70% to 85% as singletons. The sequenced sample consisted of PBMCs. Receptor source: a girl aged 2-10 years in good health and CMV-seropositive.

This clone appeared a few times. This sequence joins TRBV5-6 and TRBJ1-3, with 7 bases identical to TRBD1. The length of the CDR3 is 14 residues. The J segment lost 2 bases and the V segment lost 4 bases, leaving 3 bases of the junction unmatched. Germline-derived CDR1 and CDR2 are SGHDT and YYEEEE. CDR3 sequence reads: CASSGDRAGNTIYF. The CDR3 DNA is TGTGCCAGCAGCGGTGACAGGGCTGGAAACACCATATATTTT.

This sequence joins TRBV6-6 and TRBJ2-7; 7 bases match TRBD1. CDR3 length equals 15 residues. With V trimmed by 6 bases and J by 0 bases, 8 bases remained unmatched. Germline CDR1 MNHNY, CDR2 SVGAGI (reference sequence). Here the CDR3 reads CASSPPRDSSYEQYF. The CDR3 nucleotides read TGTGCCAGCAGCCCCCCAAGGGACAGCTCCTACGAGCAGTACTTC.

This rearrangement joins TRBV6-1 to TRBJ1-1; 7 bases are shared with TRBD1. The CDR3 is made up of 14 amino acids. V shed 4 bases, J shed 2 bases, and the junction held 4 bases outside the gene matches. Germline V gene lookup returns CDR1 MNHNS and CDR2 SASEGT. The chain's CDR3 is CASSVGQINTEAFF. The DNA for the CDR3 is TGTGCCAGCAGTGTGGGACAGATAAACACTGAAGCTTTCTTT.

V and J are TRBV18 and TRBJ1-5; TRBD1 matches at 9 bases. The V segment lost 4 bases and the J segment 4 bases; nucleotides outside the gene matches: 5. The CDR3 loop spans 15 amino acids. The germline V gene encodes CDR1 KGHSH and CDR2 LQKENI. The CDR3 here is CASSRTGDSNQPQHF. The CDR3 DNA follows: TGTGCCAGCTCACGGACAGGGGACTCAAATCAGCCCCAGCATTTT.

The chain carries TRBV27 and TRBJ2-7, with 11 bases identical to TRBD1. The V gene's germline CDR1 is MNHEY and CDR2 SMNVEV (reference sequence). CDR3 length equals 16 residues. Unmatched junction bases numbered 11, after V lost 3 bases and J lost 7 bases. Here the CDR3 DNA reads TGTGCCAGCAGTTTGTTCCCGGGACAGGGGGTCTTAGAGCAGTACTTC. Translation: CASSLFPGQGVLEQYF.

The chain is built from TRBV5-1 and TRBJ1-2; D is perhaps TRBD1 (6 bases). Germline V lookup: CDR1 SGHRS, CDR2 YFSETQ. Deletions cut 4 bases from V and 0 bases from J, with 13 bases between. This CDR3 comprises 15 residues. Written as DNA, the CDR3 is TGCGCCAGCAGCCGGGACACCTCCTCTAACTATGGCTACACCTTC. Residues: CASSRDTSSNYGYTF.

This clone has a handful of counts. V and J are TRBV2 and TRBJ2-3, with D unresolved. V was shortened by 4 bases and J by 8 bases, with 7 bases between the two germline ends. This CDR3 region has 11 residues. The germline V gene encodes CDR1 SNHLY and CDR2 FYNNEI. CDR3 sequence reads: CASSADATQYF. CDR3 sequence (DNA): TGTGCCAGCAGTGCAGATGCTACGCAGTATTTT.

The chain joins TRBV18 to TRBJ2-1; 8 nucleotides line up with TRBD1. Trimming removed 3 bases from V and 3 bases from J; junction bases left unmatched: 13. Germline V gives CDR1 KGHSH, CDR2 LQKENI. CDR3 length equals 18 residues. The CDR3 DNA reads as TGTGCCAGCTCACCGAGGACAGGGTTGGACTCTCTCTACAATGAGCAGTTCTTC. Translation gives CASSPRTGLDSLYNEQFF.

The chain links TRBV7-9 to TRBJ2-5, with 8 positions matching TRBD2. Per the germline V gene, CDR1 is SEHNR and CDR2 is FQNEAQ (reference sequence). The CDR3 sequence is 16 residues long. Unmatched junction bases numbered 19, after V lost 5 bases and J lost 11 bases. The CDR3 loop is CASSQARRGGSGEQYF. CDR3 DNA sequence: TGTGCCAGCAGCCAAGCTAGACGGGGGGGATCGGGGGAGCAGTACTTC.

The rearrangement uses TRBV6-1 and TRBJ1-2; possible D gene TRBD1, 6 bases. The CDR3 runs to 15 residues. The ends were cut back, 6 bases at V and 7 bases at J, with 21 bases in the middle. Per the germline V gene, CDR1 is MNHNS and CDR2 is SASEGT. The CDR3 region is CASRSTTGSGSGYTF. CDR3 sequence (DNA): TGTGCCAGCAGATCGACCACAGGGTCAGGATCTGGCTACACCTTC.

V usage is TRBV29-1 and J usage is TRBJ2-4; no firm D call. The CDR3 is made up of 12 amino acids. Germline V gene lookup returns CDR1 SQVTM and CDR2 ANQGSEA. V gave up 4 bases and J gave up 6 bases, with 10 bases separating them. The chain's CDR3 is CSVGSYGNIQYF. The CDR3 coding sequence is TGCAGCGTTGGATCCTACGGAAACATTCAGTACTTC.

This clone has a handful of counts. The J gene is TRBJ1-1, the V gene TRBV7-3, with D tentatively TRBD1 (5 bases). CDR3 length: 14 residues. The germline V gene has CDR1 SGHTA and CDR2 FQGTGA. The ends were cut back, 5 bases at V and 0 bases at J, with 10 bases in the middle. In nucleotides, the CDR3 is TGTGCCAGCAGCCTTGGACATTTGAACACTGAAGCTTTCTTT. It translates to CASSLGHLNTEAFF.

V usage is TRBV6-6 and J usage is TRBJ1-1, with D possibly being TRBD1 (5 bases). The CDR3 contains 16 residues. From germline, CDR1 is MNHNY and CDR2 SVGAGI (reference sequence). Trimming took off 0 bases at V and 1 base at J, with 12 bases between the two ends. CDR3 sequence (DNA): TGTGCCAGCAGTTACTCCATGGGGCCAGCGAACACTGAAGCTTTCTTT. As protein: CASSYSMGPANTEAFF.

The chain combines TRBV28 with TRBJ2-3; D might be TRBD2 (5 bases). The CDR3 has 14 residues. Looked up from germline, CDR1 is MDHEN and CDR2 is SYDVKM. V gave up 6 bases and J gave up 4 bases, with 14 bases separating them. In DNA form, the CDR3 reads TGTGCCAGCAGCCGATCTAAGGAGGCAGATACGCAGTATTTT. As protein: CASSRSKEADTQYF.

Worth noting for this clone: One end of the junction does not line up with germline, which may come from a read error. CDR3 sequence: CASSQAETNYGYTF. The CDR3 nucleotides are TGCGCCAGCAGCCAAGCCGAGACTAACTACGGCTACACCTTC. V and J are TRBV4-1 and TRBJ1-2; D uncertain. The CDR3 spans 14 residues. Germline CDR1 and CDR2: MGHRA and YSYEKL.

The gene calls are TRBV5-4 and TRBJ1-2, with 10 bases matching TRBD1. This CDR3 comprises 16 residues. After removal of 3 bases from V and 3 bases from J, the junction contained 8 bases not matched to a gene. CDR1 and CDR2 from the germline V gene are SGHNT and YYREEE (reference sequence). The CDR3 reads CASSSWTGGKDYGYTF. The DNA for the CDR3 is TGTGCCAGCAGCTCCTGGACAGGGGGAAAAGACTATGGCTACACCTTC.

This clone was seen a handful of times. The chain uses TRBV4-1 and TRBJ1-2, with 7 bases aligning to TRBD1. V lost 1 base and J lost 8; bases outside the gene matches: 10. This CDR3 spans 15 amino acids. Germline V gene lookup returns CDR1 MGHRA and CDR2 YSYEKL. The CDR3 nucleotides read TGCGCCAGCAGCCAAGGGACGGGGACAGCGAGGGGCTACACCTTC. It encodes CASSQGTGTARGYTF.

The chain has TRBV18 and TRBJ2-2; maybe TRBD2 (7 bases). Trimming cost V 3 bases and J 7 bases, with 18 bases left between them. Germline CDR1 is KGHSH and CDR2 is LQKENI. The CDR3 length is 16 residues. The CDR3 coding sequence is TGTGCCAGCTCACCCATCGGGGGGCAAATGGTCGGGGAGCTGTTTTTT. It translates to CASSPIGGQMVGELFF.

The chain recombines TRBV28 with TRBJ1-3; 8 bases align to TRBD1. CDR1 MDHEN and CDR2 SYDVKM come from the germline V gene. The CDR3 has 15 residues. J lost 0 bases, V lost 6 bases, and 4 bases had no gene match. CDR3 sequence reads: CASRSTGVSGNTIYF. In DNA, the CDR3 is TGTGCCAGCAGATCGACAGGGGTCTCTGGAAACACCATATATTTT.

The genes are TRBV5-4 and TRBJ2-6; 7 nucleotides match TRBD1. Germline CDR1 and CDR2: SGHNT and YYREEE (reference sequence). V trimming: 4 bases; J trimming: 0 bases; junction bases outside the gene matches: 13. The CDR3 has 19 residues. Here the CDR3 reads CASSPPGQQPLSGANVLTF. The CDR3 region has the DNA TGTGCCAGCAGCCCCCCGGGACAGCAACCACTCTCTGGGGCCAACGTCCTGACTTTC.

The chain combines TRBV5-4 with TRBJ2-2; possibly TRBD1 for D (5 bases). CDR1 and CDR2 from the germline V gene are SGHNT and YYREEE (reference sequence). This CDR3 is 14 amino acids long. Between the trimmed V and J ends, which lost 4 bases and 3 bases, there was a span of 10 bases. The CDR3 region is CASSLQGYTGELFF. The CDR3 DNA follows: TGTGCCAGCAGCCTGCAGGGATACACCGGGGAGCTGTTTTTT.

The chain carries TRBV9 and TRBJ1-6; tentative D call: TRBD1 (6 bases). Germline lookup yields CDR1 SGDLS and CDR2 YYNGEE. V dropped 2 bases and J dropped 10 bases, with 16 bases sitting between them. The CDR3 extends over 15 amino acids. This CDR3 is CASSVGARSPSPLHF. CDR3 DNA sequence: TGTGCCAGCAGCGTGGGGGCGCGCTCACCCTCACCCCTCCACTTT.

V gene TRBV5-1 combines with J gene TRBJ1-2; tentatively, D is TRBD1 (5 bases). CDR3 length: 14 amino acids. With 0 bases removed from V and 2 bases from J, the gap between germline ends came to 8 bases. CDR1 is SGHRS and CDR2 is YFSETQ in the germline V gene. The CDR3 loop reads CASSLEQENYGYTF. CDR3 DNA: TGCGCCAGCAGCTTGGAACAGGAGAACTATGGCTACACCTTC. Full variable domain (missing parts from reference TRBV5-1 and TRBJ1-2): KAGVTQTPRYLIKTRGQQVTLSCSPISGHRSVSWYQQTPGQGLQFLFEYFSETQRNKGNFPGRFSGRQFSNSRSEMNVSTLELGDSALYLCASSLEQENYGYTFGSGTRLTVV.

The rearrangement uses TRBV5-1 and TRBJ2-1, with TRBD2 identical over 8 bases. The CDR3 length is 14 residues. Germline loops: CDR1 SGHRS, CDR2 YFSETQ. Unmatched junction bases numbered 4, after V lost 6 bases and J lost 2 bases. This CDR3 is CASKVAGPYNEQFF. The CDR3 DNA reads as TGCGCCAGCAAAGTAGCGGGGCCCTACAATGAGCAGTTCTTC.

This clone was found once. J is TRBJ2-7 and V is TRBV6-1; TRBD1 matches 7 bases. This CDR3 comprises 14 residues. Germline V gene lookup returns CDR1 MNHNS and CDR2 SASEGT. V trimming: 7 bases; J trimming: 3 bases; junction bases outside the gene matches: 9. CDR3 sequence: CASIGRQGDYEQYF. Here the CDR3 DNA reads TGTGCCAGCATCGGAAGGCAGGGGGACTACGAGCAGTACTTC.

The chain has TRBV6-1 and TRBJ1-5, with 7 positions matching TRBD1. Germline V CDR1 and CDR2: MNHNS, SASEGT. The ends lost 5 bases at V and 3 bases at J; junction bases unmatched: 7. CDR3 length equals 15 residues. The CDR3: CASSPWDSHNQPQHF. The CDR3 DNA sequence: TGTGCCAGCAGTCCATGGGACAGCCACAATCAGCCCCAGCATTTT.

This clone was detected a few times. The genes are TRBV4-1 and TRBJ2-7, with TRBD1 matching 7 bases. CDR1 and CDR2 from the germline V gene are MGHRA and YSYEKL. The trim removed 0 bases at V and 9 bases at J, leaving 5 bases unmatched. CDR3 length equals 13 residues. The CDR3 sequence: CASSQEQGVGQYF. The CDR3, as DNA: TGCGCCAGCAGCCAAGAGCAGGGGGTGGGGCAGTACTTC.

The rearrangement links TRBV5-4 to TRBJ2-7, with 10 bases identical to TRBD1. Trimming took 2 bases from V and 3 from J; bases not matched to a gene: 8. The CDR3 extends over 16 amino acids. Looked up from germline, CDR1 is SGHNT and CDR2 is YYREEE (reference sequence). CDR3: CASSLQGQGGIYEQYF. DNA of the CDR3: TGTGCCAGCAGCTTACAAGGACAGGGGGGTATCTACGAGCAGTACTTC.

The chain combines TRBV18 with TRBJ1-5; 11 bases are a match to TRBD1. With 2 bases clipped from V and 7 bases from J, the junction kept 10 bases outside the gene matches. This CDR3 spans 17 amino acids. Germline-derived CDR1 and CDR2 are KGHSH and LQKENI. DNA of the CDR3: TGTGCCAGCTCACCAACGGGGACAGGGGGAGGATGGCAGCCCCAGCATTTT. As protein: CASSPTGTGGGWQPQHF.

J is TRBJ2-1 and V is TRBV5-1; maybe TRBD1 (6 bases). The V gene's germline CDR1 is SGHRS and CDR2 YFSETQ. V lost 5 bases to trimming and J lost 3 bases, with 9 bases between them. The CDR3 length is 13 residues. The CDR3 nucleotides are TGCGCCAGCAGTTCGGACAGCTACAATGAGCAGTTCTTC. This codes for CASSSDSYNEQFF.

The chain couples TRBV18 to TRBJ1-3; TRBD1 agrees at 7 bases. V dropped 5 bases and J dropped 4; count of bases not matched to a gene: 8. CDR1 KGHSH and CDR2 LQKENI come from the germline V gene. CDR3 length: 15 amino acids. CDR3 nucleotides: TGTGCCAGCTCATCGAAGGGGGCTCTAGGAAACACCATATATTTT. Residues: CASSSKGALGNTIYF. Together with reference TRBV18 and TRBJ1-3, the CDR3 gives the full variable domain: NAGVMQNPRHLVRRRGQEARLRCSPMKGHSHVYWYRQLPEEGLKFMVYLQKENIIDESGMPKERFSAEFPKEGPSILRIQQVVRGDSAAYFCASSSKGALGNTIYFGEGSWLTVV.